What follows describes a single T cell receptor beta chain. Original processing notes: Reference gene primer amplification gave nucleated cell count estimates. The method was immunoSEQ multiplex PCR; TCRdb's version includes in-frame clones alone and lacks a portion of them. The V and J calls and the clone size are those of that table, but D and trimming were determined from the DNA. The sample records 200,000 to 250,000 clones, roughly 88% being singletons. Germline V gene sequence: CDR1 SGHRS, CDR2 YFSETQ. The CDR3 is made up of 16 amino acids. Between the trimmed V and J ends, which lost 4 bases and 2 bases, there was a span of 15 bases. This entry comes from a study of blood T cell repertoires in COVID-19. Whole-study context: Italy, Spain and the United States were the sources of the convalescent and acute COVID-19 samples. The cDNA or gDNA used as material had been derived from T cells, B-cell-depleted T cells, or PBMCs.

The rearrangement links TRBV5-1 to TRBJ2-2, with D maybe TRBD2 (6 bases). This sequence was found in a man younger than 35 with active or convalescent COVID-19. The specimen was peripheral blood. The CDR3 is CASSVGGTANTGELFF. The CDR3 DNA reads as TGCGCCAGCAGCGTCGGCGGGACTGCTAACACCGGGGAGCTGTTTTTT.